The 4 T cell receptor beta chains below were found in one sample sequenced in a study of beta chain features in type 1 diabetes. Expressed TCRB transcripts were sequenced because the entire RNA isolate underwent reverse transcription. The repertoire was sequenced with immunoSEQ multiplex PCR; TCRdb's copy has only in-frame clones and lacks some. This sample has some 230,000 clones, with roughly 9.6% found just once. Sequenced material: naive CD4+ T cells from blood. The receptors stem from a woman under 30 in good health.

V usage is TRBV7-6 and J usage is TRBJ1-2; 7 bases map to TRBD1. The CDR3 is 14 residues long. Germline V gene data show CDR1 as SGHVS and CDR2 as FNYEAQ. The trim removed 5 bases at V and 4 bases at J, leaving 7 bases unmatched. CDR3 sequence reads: CASSAITGAYGYTF. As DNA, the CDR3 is TGTGCCAGCAGCGCAATAACAGGGGCCTATGGCTACACCTTC. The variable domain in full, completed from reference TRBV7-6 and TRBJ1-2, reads GAGVSQSPRYKVTKRGQDVALRCDPISGHVSLYWYRQALGQGPEFLTYFNYEAQQDKSGLPNDRFSAERPEGSISTLTIQRTEQRDSAMYRCASSAITGAYGYTFGSGTRLTVV.

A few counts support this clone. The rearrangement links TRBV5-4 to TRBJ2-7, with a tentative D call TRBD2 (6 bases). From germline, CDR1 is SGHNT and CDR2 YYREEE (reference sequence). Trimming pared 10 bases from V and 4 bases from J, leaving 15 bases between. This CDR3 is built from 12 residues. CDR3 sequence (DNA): TGTGCCTCCGGGACTGAGCATTACGAGCAGTACTTC. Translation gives CASGTEHYEQYF.

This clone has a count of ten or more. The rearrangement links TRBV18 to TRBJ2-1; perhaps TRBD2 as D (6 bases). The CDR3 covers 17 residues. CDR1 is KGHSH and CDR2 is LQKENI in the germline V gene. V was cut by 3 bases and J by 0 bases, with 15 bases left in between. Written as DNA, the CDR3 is TGTGCCAGCTCACCGCTCGGGACTTCTAGCTCCTACAATGAGCAGTTCTTC. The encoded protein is CASSPLGTSSSYNEQFF.

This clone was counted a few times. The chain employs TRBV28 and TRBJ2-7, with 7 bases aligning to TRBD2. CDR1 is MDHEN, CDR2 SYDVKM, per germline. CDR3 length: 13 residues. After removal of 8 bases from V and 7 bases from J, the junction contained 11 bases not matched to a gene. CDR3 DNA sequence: TGTGCCAGCGAATGGGGGGGAGCGGGTGAGCAGTACTTC. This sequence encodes CASEWGGAGEQYF.